This T cell receptor (beta chain) was captured in a study of blood T cell repertoires in COVID-19. Across the whole study: The United States, Italy and Spain were the sources of the acute and convalescent COVID-19 samples. Sources were T cells, B-cell-depleted T cells, or PBMCs; the material itself was cDNA or gDNA.

As originally analysed: Reference gene primer amplification gave estimated nucleated cell counts. Clones were sequenced by immunoSEQ multiplex PCR, and TCRdb holds only the in-frame ones, with some missing. V and J calls and clone size are as listed in that table; D and trimming were resolved from the DNA. The profile shows almost 55,000 clones, about nine tenths of them singletons. The CDR3 runs 16 residues. CDR1 SGHTS and CDR2 YDEGEE come from the germline V gene. V lost 0 bases and J 5 bases, leaving 14 bases between the germline ends. Specimen: peripheral blood. The chain joins TRBV5-8 to TRBJ1-4; D may be TRBD1 (6 bases). The clonotype originates from a woman in her forties with active COVID-19. The CDR3 spells CASSLGTAILNEKLFF. Written as DNA, the CDR3 is TGTGCCAGCAGCTTGGGGACAGCCATTCTAAATGAAAAACTGTTTTTT.